The present T cell receptor (beta chain) was sequenced within a study of blood T cell repertoires in COVID-19. Study context: The analysed material was cDNA or gDNA that came from T cells, B-cell-depleted T cells, or PBMCs.

The table came from immunoSEQ multiplex PCR; TCRdb's copy has only in-frame clones and leaves some out. Here the sample spans over 300,000 clones, 89% being singletons. V was clipped by 1 base and J by 12 bases, with 25 bases between them. Germline values: CDR1 SEHNR, CDR2 FQNEAQ (reference sequence). This CDR3 spans 17 amino acids. This TCR came from a man aged 40-49 years with acute or convalescent COVID-19. The chain links TRBV7-9 to TRBJ2-1; possibly TRBD2 for D (6 bases). Sequenced sample: peripheral blood. The CDR3 coding sequence is TGTGCCAGCAGCTTAGTATTTAGCGGAGGCCAGTTTTCGGTGCAGTTCTTC. It yields the protein CASSLVFSGGQFSVQFF.